Below are 12 T cell receptor beta chains sequenced from a single sample in a study of blood T cells in healthy people across ages. Through a sample-barcoded 5' primer and a J-beta primer mix, a second PCR was run for about 6 to 12 cycles. In TCRdb, the 5' RACE reads were re-called with MiXCR into one record per CDR3 protein. The sample holds 1 million or so distinct CDR3 sequences; around 27% are singletons and the top ten take approximately 0.75%. This sample was shared with a second study, whose subject was T cells of mothers and their children.

The sample taken for sequencing was blood. All receptors derive from a girl between 2 and 10 years old in good health.

The chain combines TRBV10-3 with TRBJ1-1; perhaps TRBD1 as D (5 bases). The CDR3 consists of 14 residues. Germline V gene sequence: CDR1 ENHRY, CDR2 SYGVKD. Trimming stripped 2 bases from V and 1 base from J, with 8 bases between. Here the CDR3 reads CAISEVGGNTEAFF. The CDR3 bases are TGTGCCATCAGTGAGGTTGGGGGGAACACTGAAGCTTTCTTT.

For the CDR3, the DNA is TGTGCCAGCAGCTTACGGACTAGCGACCACAATGAGCAGTTCTTC. Translated: CASSLRTSDHNEQFF. This chain links TRBV11-2 with TRBJ2-1; the match to TRBD2 covers 9 bases. The CDR3 has 15 residues. The germline V gene has CDR1 SGHAT and CDR2 FQNNGV. The junction had 4 bases not matched to a gene; V was cut back by 2 bases and J by 5 bases.

This clonotype was counted only a few times. The V and J genes are TRBV9 and TRBJ1-5; D not certain. The CDR3 runs 17 residues. V was clipped by 0 bases and J by 0 bases, with 13 bases between them. CDR1 and CDR2 (germline): SGDLS, YYNGEE. CDR3 in DNA: TGTGCCAGCAGCGTAGGAGGACGGGAGAATAGCAATCAGCCCCAGCATTTT. This translates into CASSVGGRENSNQPQHF.

This clonotype has a handful of counts. The chain combines TRBV4-3 with TRBJ2-3; D gene uncertain. The CDR3 is made up of 13 amino acids. Germline V gene sequence: CDR1 LGHNA, CDR2 YSLEER. V was cut by 1 base and J by 6 bases, with 8 bases left in between. This chain's CDR3 is CASSQVGSDTQYF. The CDR3 DNA follows: TGCGCCAGCAGCCAAGTTGGTTCTGATACGCAGTATTTT.

This clonotype has a handful of counts. V usage is TRBV20-1 and J usage is TRBJ2-7; D call uncertain. V was clipped by 2 bases and J by 0 bases, with 8 bases between them. The CDR3 has 13 amino acids. Germline-derived CDR1 and CDR2 are DFQATT and SNEGSKA (reference sequence). The CDR3 DNA sequence: TGCAGTGCTAGAAAAACTCACTCCTACGAGCAGTACTTC. Its protein product is CSARKTHSYEQYF.

This clonotype was counted a few times. J is TRBJ2-5 and V is TRBV7-9, with a tentative D call TRBD1 (5 bases). Germline V lookup: CDR1 SEHNR, CDR2 FQNEAQ (reference sequence). Trimming stripped 5 bases from V and 0 bases from J, with 13 bases between. This CDR3 contains 15 residues. CDR3 sequence (DNA): TGTGCCAGCAGCAAACAGACAGCTCACCAAGAGACCCAGTACTTC. Translated: CASSKQTAHQETQYF. The full variable domain, its missing parts supplied by reference TRBV7-9 and TRBJ2-5, is DTGVSQNPRHKITKRGQNVTFRCDPISEHNRLYWYRQTLGQGPEFLTYFQNEAQLEKSRLLSDRFSAERPKGSFSTLEIQRTEQGDSAMYLCASSKQTAHQETQYFGPGTRLLVL.

The chain recombines TRBV9 with TRBJ2-5; 10 bases align to TRBD2. TRBJ2-1 matches the DNA end more closely, so the J call is doubtful. The V gene's germline CDR1 is SGDLS and CDR2 YYNGEE. CDR3 length: 15 residues. The CDR3 sequence: CASSASGSTYNEQFF. CDR3 coding DNA: TGTGCCAGCAGCGCTAGCGGGAGTACTTACAATGAGCAGTTCTTC.

This clonotype was seen a handful of times. This sequence joins TRBV3-1 and TRBJ2-5; D gene uncertain. V lost 0 bases to trimming and J lost 3 bases, with 8 bases between them. This CDR3 is built from 14 residues. Germline assignment: CDR1 LGHDT and CDR2 YNNKEL (reference sequence). CDR3 protein: CASSQDFAKETQYF. The CDR3 DNA follows: TGTGCCAGCAGCCAAGATTTTGCTAAAGAGACCCAGTACTTC.

The chain employs TRBV11-2 and TRBJ2-1; D perhaps matches TRBD2 (5 bases). V lost 1 base to trimming and J lost 8 bases, with 15 bases between them. The CDR3 consists of 15 residues. The germline CDR1 and CDR2 sequences are SGHAT and FQNNGV. CDR3 sequence (DNA): TGTGCCAGCAGCTTAGGTGTTCAGAAACTAGATGAGCAGTTCTTC. Protein product: CASSLGVQKLDEQFF.

This clonotype was found a few times. V gene TRBV7-2 combines with J gene TRBJ1-2; D uncertain. The CDR3 is 17 residues long. Looked up from germline, CDR1 is SGHTA and CDR2 is FQGNSA. V was clipped by 5 bases and J by 6 bases, with 25 bases between them. CDR3 sequence (DNA): TGTGCCAGCAGCCTAATACCCGGACTTCCCTACGGGCATGGCTACACCTTC. Translated, it gives CASSLIPGLPYGHGYTF.

The V gene is TRBV7-2, the J gene TRBJ2-7; 8 bases align to TRBD2. The CDR3 has 15 residues. CDR1 and CDR2 (germline): SGHTA, FQGNSA. The V gene end was trimmed by 5 bases and the J gene end by 3 bases; junction bases not matched to a gene: 9. In nucleotides, the CDR3 is TGTGCCAGCAGCCTAAGCCCCGGGACTAGCTACGAGCAGTACTTC. Its protein product is CASSLSPGTSYEQYF.

The chain combines TRBV3-1 with TRBJ2-5; D remains ambiguous. Germline V gene lookup returns CDR1 LGHDT and CDR2 YNNKEL (reference sequence). The CDR3 consists of 13 residues. V lost 3 bases and J lost 4, with 9 bases in between. The CDR3 bases are TGTGCCAGCAGCCACATCACTGCAGAGACCCAGTACTTC. It yields the protein CASSHITAETQYF.